Only a few counts were recorded for the clone carrying this T cell receptor (beta chain). Its antigen remains unidentified. The entry originates in a study of T cell responses to AZD1222 COVID-19 vaccine. Study observations and caveats: Reports indicate that nearly half of spike-specific TCRs are directed at unmutated variant regions. The donor cohort was predominantly white British with a female majority, and clonal diversity may have been underestimated.

Per the germline V gene, CDR1 is SGHVS and CDR2 is FNYEAQ. The CDR3 is 15 residues long. With 5 bases clipped from V and 4 bases from J, the junction kept 5 bases outside the gene matches. Produced via immunoSEQ multiplex PCR; TCRdb's table is partial and in-frame only. The top ten hold about 3% of the sample, which has some 140,000 clones, 92% seen once. This material consisted of peripheral blood, taken on day 0 of AZD1222 vaccination. V is TRBV7-6 and J is TRBJ2-5, with 12 positions matching TRBD1. This TCR derives from an adult in good health. CDR3 nucleotides: TGTGCCAGCAGCATGGGACAGGGGGCGAGAGAGACCCAGTACTTC. Translating gives CASSMGQGARETQYF.